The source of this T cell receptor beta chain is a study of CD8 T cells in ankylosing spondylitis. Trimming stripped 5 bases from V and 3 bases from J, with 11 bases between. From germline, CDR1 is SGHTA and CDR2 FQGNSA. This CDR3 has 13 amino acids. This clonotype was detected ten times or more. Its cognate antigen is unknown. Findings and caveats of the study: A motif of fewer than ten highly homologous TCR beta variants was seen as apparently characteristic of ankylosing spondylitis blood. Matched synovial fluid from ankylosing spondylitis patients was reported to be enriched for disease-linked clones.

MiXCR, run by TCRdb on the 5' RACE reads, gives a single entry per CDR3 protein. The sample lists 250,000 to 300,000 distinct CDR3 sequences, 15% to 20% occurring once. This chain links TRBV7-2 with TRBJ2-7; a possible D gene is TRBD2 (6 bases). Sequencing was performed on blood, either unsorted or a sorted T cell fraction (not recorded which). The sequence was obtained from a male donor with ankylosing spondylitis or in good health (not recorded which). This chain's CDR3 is CASSDGSSYEQYF. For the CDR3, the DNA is TGTGCCAGCAGCGACGGGAGTAGCTACGAGCAGTACTTC.